This T cell receptor beta chain was sequenced in a study of blood T cell repertoires in COVID-19. Across the study: Samples of COVID-19 (acute and convalescent) were obtained from the United States, Italy and Spain. PBMCs, B-cell-depleted T cells, or T cells were the source of the cDNA or gDNA that made up the material.

Per the original methods: The assay estimated nucleated cells by amplifying reference gene primers. The table came from immunoSEQ multiplex PCR; TCRdb's copy has only in-frame clones and leaves some out. D and trimming were read from the DNA, whereas the V and J calls and clone size are those reported in that table. This repertoire shows around 430,000 clones, about 91% found once; its top ten account for 10% to 15%. The V gene end was trimmed by 7 bases and the J gene end by 6 bases; junction bases not matched to a gene: 7. The CDR3 contains 13 residues. CDR1 is LGHDT, CDR2 YNNKEL, per germline (reference sequence). Seattle patients were enrolled during active infection and followed longitudinally.

This rearrangement joins TRBV3-1 (or the pseudogene TRBV3-2) to TRBJ2-3; 7 bases agree with TRBD2. The source is a woman between 50 and 59 years old with COVID-19, enrolled during active disease. Specimen: peripheral blood. CDR3 region: CASNGGGEDTQYF. The CDR3 bases are TGTGCCAGCAACGGCGGGGGAGAGGATACGCAGTATTTT.